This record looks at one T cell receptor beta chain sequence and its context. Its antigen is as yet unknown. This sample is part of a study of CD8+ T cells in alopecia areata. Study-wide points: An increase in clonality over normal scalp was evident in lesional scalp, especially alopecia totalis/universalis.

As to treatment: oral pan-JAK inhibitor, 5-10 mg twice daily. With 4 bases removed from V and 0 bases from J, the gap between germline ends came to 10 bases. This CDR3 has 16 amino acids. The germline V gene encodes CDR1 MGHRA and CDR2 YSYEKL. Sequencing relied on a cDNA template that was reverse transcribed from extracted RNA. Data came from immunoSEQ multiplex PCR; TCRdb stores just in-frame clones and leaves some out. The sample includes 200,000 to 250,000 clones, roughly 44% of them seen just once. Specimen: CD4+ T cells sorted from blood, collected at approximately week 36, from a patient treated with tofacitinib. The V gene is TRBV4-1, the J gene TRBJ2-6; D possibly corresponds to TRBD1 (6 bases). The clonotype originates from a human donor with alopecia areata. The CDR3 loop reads CASSLTGYSGANVLTF. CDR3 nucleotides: TGCGCCAGCAGCCTGACAGGTTACTCTGGGGCCAACGTCCTGACTTTC.